This TCR beta chain was documented in a study of cytomegalovirus exposure and HLA in healthy donors. Study background: Earlier work reported 100 million or so unique TCR beta sequences from 150 million to 200 million T cells. Of the donors genotyped, approximately 410 in all, about 76% fell in the Caucasian-associated ancestry cluster.

Use of 60 Vbeta and 13 Jbeta primers characterized the PCR. Assay used: immunoSEQ multiplex PCR; TCRdb lists only in-frame clones, some missing. The sample has 85,000 to 130,000 clones, roughly 88% seen once. Points on this clone: What it binds is not known.

Deletions cut 0 bases from V and 2 bases from J, with 21 bases between. The CDR3 extends over 19 amino acids. CDR1 SNHLY and CDR2 FYNNEI come from the germline V gene. Study-wide points: Later analysis found that TCR beta chains associated with HLA were more clonally expanded than other, equally common chains.

Source material: PBMCs. The chain is built from TRBV2 and TRBJ2-3, with a possible D match to TRBD2 (6 bases). The receptor comes from a young woman in good health and CMV-seronegative. The CDR3 loop reads CASSEAEGWAHGLTDTQYF. The CDR3 DNA reads as TGTGCCAGCAGTGAAGCGGAGGGTTGGGCCCACGGGCTCACAGATACGCAGTATTTT.